This paragraph reports one T cell receptor beta chain. The sample comes from a study of blood T cell repertoires in COVID-19. Turning to the study itself: Some COVID-19 samples were acute and others convalescent; all came from the United States, Italy and Spain.

CDR1 and CDR2 from the germline V gene are MNHEY and SMNVEV (reference sequence). V shed 9 bases, J shed 9 bases, and the junction held 5 bases outside the gene matches. The CDR3 totals 13 residues. Source study methods: Estimation of nucleated cell counts relied on the amplification of reference gene primers. Sequenced by immunoSEQ multiplex PCR; TCRdb stores in-frame clones only, minus some. The DNA was the basis for D and trimming; V, J and clone size are from that table. The sample holds roughly 410,000 clones; around 89% are singletons and the top ten take 1.5% to 1.7%. Seattle patients were enrolled during active infection and followed longitudinally.

The receptor's source is a woman in her 40s with COVID-19, enrolled during active disease. The J gene is TRBJ1-6, the V gene TRBV27; TRBD1 aligns across 10 bases. The sample taken for sequencing was peripheral blood. CDR3 in amino acids: CASGQGVGSPLHF. DNA of the CDR3: TGTGCCAGTGGACAGGGGGTAGGTTCACCCCTCCACTTT.